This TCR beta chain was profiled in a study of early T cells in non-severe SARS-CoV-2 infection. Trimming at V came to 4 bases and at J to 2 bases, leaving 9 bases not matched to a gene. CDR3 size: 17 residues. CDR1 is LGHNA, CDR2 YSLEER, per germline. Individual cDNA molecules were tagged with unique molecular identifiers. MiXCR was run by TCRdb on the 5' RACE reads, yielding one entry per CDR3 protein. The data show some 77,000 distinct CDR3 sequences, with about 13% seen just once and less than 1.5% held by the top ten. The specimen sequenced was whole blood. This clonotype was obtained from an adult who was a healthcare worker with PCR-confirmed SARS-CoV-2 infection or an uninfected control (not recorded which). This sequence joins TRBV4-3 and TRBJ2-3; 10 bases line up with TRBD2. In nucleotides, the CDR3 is TGCGCCAGCAGCCCCCGAGAGCGGGAGGGATTCACAGATACGCAGTATTTT. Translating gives CASSPREREGFTDTQYF.